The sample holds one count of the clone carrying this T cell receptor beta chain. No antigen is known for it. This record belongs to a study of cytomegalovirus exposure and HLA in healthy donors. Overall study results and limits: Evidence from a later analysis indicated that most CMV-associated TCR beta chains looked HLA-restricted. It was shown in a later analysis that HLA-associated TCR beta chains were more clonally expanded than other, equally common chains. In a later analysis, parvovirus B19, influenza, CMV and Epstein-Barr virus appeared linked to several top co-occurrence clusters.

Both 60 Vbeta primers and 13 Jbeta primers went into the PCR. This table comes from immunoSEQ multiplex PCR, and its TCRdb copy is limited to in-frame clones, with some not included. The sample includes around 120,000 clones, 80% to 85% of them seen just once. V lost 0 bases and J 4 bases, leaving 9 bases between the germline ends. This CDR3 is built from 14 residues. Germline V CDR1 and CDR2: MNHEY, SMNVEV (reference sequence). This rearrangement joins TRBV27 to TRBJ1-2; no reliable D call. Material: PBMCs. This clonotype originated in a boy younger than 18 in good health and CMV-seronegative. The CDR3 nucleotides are TGTGCCAGCAGTTTATCTTCCAACACCTATGGCTACACCTTC. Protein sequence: CASSLSSNTYGYTF.